Listed here are 19 T cell receptor beta chains from one sample, sequenced in a study of shared clonotypes between healthy human individuals. The method was immunoSEQ multiplex PCR; TCRdb's version includes in-frame clones alone and lacks a portion of them. This table holds 2 million to 2.5 million clones, around 90% found once. Sequenced material: naive CD4+ T cells from PBMCs. Stated subset: CD45RA+ positively selected. These receptors were obtained from a man aged 18 to 29 in good health. Some clones in this sample may be carry-over from other donors' samples.

The V gene is TRBV5-4, the J gene TRBJ2-7, with 9 nucleotides matching TRBD2. The J segment lost 2 bases and the V segment lost 4 bases, leaving 10 bases of the junction unmatched. Germline CDR1 is SGHNT and CDR2 is YYREEE (reference sequence). The CDR3 contains 16 residues. CDR3 protein: CASSPTTSGPPYEQYF. CDR3 coding DNA: TGTGCCAGCAGCCCGACAACTAGCGGGCCTCCCTACGAGCAGTACTTC.

The V call is TRBV19, the J call TRBJ2-7; no reliable D call. V lost 6 bases, J lost 4 bases, and 13 bases lay in between. Germline lookup yields CDR1 LNHDA and CDR2 SQIVND (reference sequence). The CDR3 has 13 residues. The DNA of the CDR3 is TGTGCCAGTAGACCTGGAGCTGGATACGAGCAGTACTTC. Translating it yields CASRPGAGYEQYF.

The chain uses TRBV4-1 and TRBJ1-3; perhaps TRBD1 as D (5 bases). Germline-derived CDR1 and CDR2 are MGHRA and YSYEKL. Trimming took 1 base from V and 4 from J, leaving 14 bases between them. The CDR3 has 16 residues. CDR3 coding DNA: TGCGCCAGCAGCCAAGGGAATAGGGGATCCGGAAACACCATATATTTT. Translation: CASSQGNRGSGNTIYF.

This sequence joins TRBV5-1 and TRBJ2-2, with D uncertain. Germline V gene data show CDR1 as SGHRS and CDR2 as YFSETQ. V gave up 1 base and J gave up 6 bases, with 7 bases separating them. The CDR3 has 13 amino acids. The CDR3 DNA reads as TGCGCCAGCAGCTTGTTTGGGGCCGGGGAGCTGTTTTTT. Amino acids: CASSLFGAGELFF.

This chain uses TRBV5-4 with TRBJ2-7; maybe TRBD2 (5 bases). Trimming shortened V by 1 base and J by 0 bases, and 14 bases separated the two germline ends. Germline V gene lookup returns CDR1 SGHNT and CDR2 YYREEE (reference sequence). The CDR3 contains 16 residues. Here the CDR3 reads CASSLFPGSPSYEQYF. The DNA of the CDR3 is TGTGCCAGCAGCTTGTTCCCGGGGTCCCCCTCCTACGAGCAGTACTTC.

The rearrangement links TRBV7-9 to TRBJ2-5; D is ambiguous. The CDR3 length is 16 residues. V was pared by 1 base and J by 5 bases, with 17 bases between. Germline CDR1 reads SEHNR; CDR2 reads FQNEAQ (reference sequence). CDR3 residues: CASSLVGDPRVETQYF. CDR3 in DNA: TGTGCCAGCAGCTTAGTAGGCGACCCACGGGTGGAGACCCAGTACTTC. Looking up the rest from reference TRBV7-9 and TRBJ2-5 gives the full variable domain: DTGVSQNPRHKITKRGQNVTFRCDPISEHNRLYWYRQTLGQGPEFLTYFQNEAQLEKSRLLSDRFSAERPKGSFSTLEIQRTEQGDSAMYLCASSLVGDPRVETQYFGPGTRLLVL.

In regard to this clone: Distinct nucleotide sequences in the sample also encode this CDR3. The genes are TRBV27 and TRBJ1-5; D not resolved. Germline CDR1 and CDR2: MNHEY and SMNVEV (reference sequence). CDR3 length: 14 residues. The V gene lost 3 bases and the J gene lost 2 bases, with 8 bases spanning the gap. CDR3 protein: CASSLAGGNQPQHF. The CDR3 bases are TGTGCCAGCAGTTTGGCTGGCGGCAATCAGCCCCAGCATTTT.

V is TRBV29-1 and J is TRBJ1-1, with D maybe TRBD1 (6 bases). This CDR3 is built from 12 residues. The ends were cut back, 7 bases at V and 3 bases at J, with 12 bases in the middle. CDR1 is SQVTM and CDR2 is ANQGSEA in the germline V gene. The DNA for the CDR3 is TGCAGCGCCAAGGACAGTTACACTGAAGCTTTCTTT. It translates to CSAKDSYTEAFF.

J is TRBJ2-5 and V is TRBV7-9, with D hard to call. CDR3 length: 13 residues. Trimming cost V 5 bases and J 5 bases, with 12 bases left between them. Germline CDR1 SEHNR, CDR2 FQNEAQ (reference sequence). The CDR3 reads CASSHDGLETQYF. In DNA form, the CDR3 reads TGTGCCAGCAGCCACGATGGGCTGGAGACCCAGTACTTC. Full variable domain (rest looked up from reference TRBV7-9 and TRBJ2-5): DTGVSQNPRHKITKRGQNVTFRCDPISEHNRLYWYRQTLGQGPEFLTYFQNEAQLEKSRLLSDRFSAERPKGSFSTLEIQRTEQGDSAMYLCASSHDGLETQYFGPGTRLLVL.

V usage is TRBV5-1 and J usage is TRBJ2-1; D perhaps matches TRBD2 (6 bases). The V gene's germline CDR1 is SGHRS and CDR2 YFSETQ. The CDR3 length is 18 residues. V gave up 0 bases and J gave up 5 bases, with 21 bases separating them. The CDR3 sequence: CASSLGLAGRNWDNEQFF. CDR3 bases: TGCGCCAGCAGCTTGGGTTTGGCGGGACGAAATTGGGACAATGAGCAGTTCTTC.

This chain links TRBV6-6 with TRBJ1-1; perhaps TRBD1 as D (5 bases). CDR1 and CDR2 from the germline V gene are MNHNY and SVGAGI (reference sequence). The CDR3 consists of 15 residues. Between the trimmed V and J ends, which lost 3 bases and 1 base, there was a span of 12 bases. CDR3 DNA: TGTGCCAGCAGTTATGGGGGAGTAGGGAACACTGAAGCTTTCTTT. Amino acids: CASSYGGVGNTEAFF.

The rearrangement joins TRBV29-1 to TRBJ1-2, with D possibly TRBD1 on 5 matching bases. Germline values: CDR1 SQVTM, CDR2 ANQGSEA. The V end was cut by 4 bases, the J end by 6 bases, with 15 bases between. This CDR3 is built from 13 residues. CDR3 DNA: TGCAGCGTTGTTGGGTATAGGGGCGATGGCTACACCTTC. Protein sequence: CSVVGYRGDGYTF.

Concerning this clone itself: This sample includes further DNA sequences coding for the same CDR3. This chain links TRBV7-9 with TRBJ2-7; the D is unclear. Germline values: CDR1 SEHNR, CDR2 FQNEAQ (reference sequence). Trimming took 1 base from V and 4 from J, leaving 5 bases between them. This CDR3 is built from 12 residues. This CDR3 reads CASSLVGYEQYF. CDR3 coding DNA: TGTGCCAGCAGCTTAGTGGGTTACGAGCAGTACTTC.

This rearrangement joins TRBV6-6 to TRBJ1-2; TRBD1 is a possible D gene (5 bases). CDR3 length: 14 amino acids. Germline values: CDR1 MNHNY, CDR2 SVGAGI (reference sequence). V lost 5 bases and J 2 bases, leaving 12 bases between the germline ends. CDR3 sequence: CASSTSGSNYGYTF. The CDR3 region has the DNA TGTGCCAGCAGTACATCAGGGTCCAACTATGGCTACACCTTC.

Only one count was recorded for this clone. This chain uses TRBV28 with TRBJ1-3, with D tentatively TRBD1 (5 bases). V lost 7 bases and J lost 4, with 14 bases in between. This CDR3 comprises 14 residues. The germline V gene encodes CDR1 MDHEN and CDR2 SYDVKM. The CDR3 loop reads CASTFRGGGNTIYF. DNA for the CDR3: TGTGCCAGCACCTTCCGGGGGGGAGGAAACACCATATATTTT.

The rearrangement links TRBV7-8 to TRBJ1-3; D is uncertain. Trimming removed 3 bases from V and 7 bases from J, with 13 bases in between. This CDR3 comprises 14 residues. Germline CDR1 and CDR2: SGHVS and FQNEAQ. For the CDR3, the DNA is TGTGCCAGCAGCTTCTCATCAGCTACTAACACCATATATTTT. Translating gives CASSFSSATNTIYF.

V is TRBV4-1 and J is TRBJ1-5, with 8 bases matching TRBD1. The V gene's germline CDR1 is MGHRA and CDR2 YSYEKL. The length of the CDR3 is 15 residues. The junction had 5 bases not matched to a gene; V was cut back by 3 bases and J by 4 bases. The CDR3 sequence is CASSHRTGRNQPQHF. For the CDR3, the DNA is TGCGCCAGCAGCCACCGGACAGGGCGGAATCAGCCCCAGCATTTT.

The chain links TRBV18 to TRBJ2-7; D remains ambiguous. Germline V lookup: CDR1 KGHSH, CDR2 LQKENI. Trimming left V 0 bases short and J 4 bases short, with 19 bases between. This CDR3 is 17 amino acids long. CDR3 nucleotides: TGTGCCAGCTCACCACCACTCGTTGGGCCGACGTGGTACGAGCAGTACTTC. Translation: CASSPPLVGPTWYEQYF.

The chain combines TRBV29-1 with TRBJ2-5, with D uncertain. The CDR3 extends over 11 amino acids. Trimming removed 5 bases at V and 7 bases at J, with 11 bases between. Germline V lookup: CDR1 SQVTM, CDR2 ANQGSEA. The CDR3: CSVNTGSTQYF. CDR3 in DNA: TGCAGCGTTAATACGGGCTCGACCCAGTACTTC.